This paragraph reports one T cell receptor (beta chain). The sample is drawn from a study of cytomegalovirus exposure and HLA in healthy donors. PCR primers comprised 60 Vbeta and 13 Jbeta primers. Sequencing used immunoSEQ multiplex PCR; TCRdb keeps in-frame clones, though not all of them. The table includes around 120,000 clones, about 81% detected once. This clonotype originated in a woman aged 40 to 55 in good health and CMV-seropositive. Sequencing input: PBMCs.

The CDR3 nucleotides read TGCGCCAGCAGCCGAACCCAGACAGGGGACACTGAAGCTTTCTTT. As protein: CASSRTQTGDTEAFF. The V call is TRBV5-1, the J call TRBJ1-1; 8 nucleotides match TRBD1. The CDR3 extends over 15 amino acids. With V trimmed by 4 bases and J by 3 bases, 8 bases remained unmatched. The germline CDR1 and CDR2 sequences are SGHRS and YFSETQ.